Listed below are T cell receptor beta chains from one sample, sequenced in a study of shared clonotypes between healthy human individuals. The method was immunoSEQ multiplex PCR; TCRdb's version includes in-frame clones alone and lacks a portion of them. This table has about 1.1 million clones, approximately 80% appearing once. Sequences were obtained from memory CD4+ T cells from PBMCs. These receptors were taken from a man in his late teens or twenties in good health. Some clones in this sample may be carry-over from other donors' samples. Each CDR3 is given with its conserved first and last residue. A D gene is named only where the DNA matches it firmly. Some rows have no size entry. The others give once, few or many, or a class for an expanded clone.

j_call | v_call | clone_size | d_call | cdr3_nt | cdr3_aa
TRBJ2-3 | TRBV5-1 | - | - | TGCGCCAGCAGCTTAGCCAATCAGCTGCTGCAGTATTTT | CASSLANQLLQYF
TRBJ1-1 | TRBV5-1 | - | TRBD1 | TGCGCCAGCAGCTTCATGGGGACAGGAGCTTTCTTT | CASSFMGTGAFF
TRBJ2-1 | TRBV7-2 | once | TRBD2 | TGTGCCAGCAGCTTAAGACGCGGGAGAGGTGGGTTTGGTGAGCAGTTCTTC | CASSLRRGRGGFGEQFF
TRBJ1-4 | TRBV28 | - | - | TGTGCCAGCAGTTTTCGGGAAAAACTGTTTTTT | CASSFREKLFF
TRBJ1-5 | TRBV30 | - | TRBD1 | TGTGCCTGGAGTCGACCGGGACAGGGGGGGGTTCGGAATCAGCCCCAGCATTTT | CAWSRPGQGGVRNQPQHF
TRBJ1-3 | TRBV4-1 | few | - | TGCGCCAGCAGCCAAGATCTGGCCGCTGGAAACACCATATATTTT | CASSQDLAAGNTIYF
TRBJ1-1 | TRBV7-3 | - | - | TGTGCCAGCAGCCCGACGGAACTTTACACTGAAGCTTTCTTT | CASSPTELYTEAFF
TRBJ2-5 | TRBV5-1 | once | - | TGCGCCAGCAGCTTGGCGCTAGCGTTAGGGGAGACCCAGTACTTC | CASSLALALGETQYF
TRBJ2-7 | TRBV7-2 | - | TRBD2 | TGTGCCAGCAGCTTAGCCCTCACTAGCGGGAGCGAGCAGTACTTC | CASSLALTSGSEQYF
TRBJ2-7 | TRBV19 | - | TRBD2 | TGTGCCAGTAGTATTGGGACTAGCGGGAGTCTCGTGGAGCAGTACTTC | CASSIGTSGSLVEQYF
TRBJ2-2 | TRBV9 | - | TRBD1 | TGTGCCAGCAGCGTTCTCGACAGGGTGGCCGGGGAGCTGTTTTTT | CASSVLDRVAGELFF
TRBJ1-2 | TRBV5-1 | - | - | TGCGCCAGCAGCCAGGAGGGGACAAACTATGGCTACACCTTC | CASSQEGTNYGYTF
TRBJ2-7 | TRBV5-4 | - | - | TGTGCCAGCAGCTCTCAGCGGGCGAGCTCCTACGAGCAGTACTTC | CASSSQRASSYEQYF
TRBJ2-1 | TRBV7-2 | - | - | TGTGCCAGCAGCTTAATGGGCAATGAGCAGTTCTTC | CASSLMGNEQFF
TRBJ2-5 | TRBV25-1 | many | TRBD2 | TGTGCCAGCAGCCGACTAGCGGGAGTCGGTGAGACCCAGTACTTC | CASSRLAGVGETQYF
TRBJ2-7 | TRBV28 | - | TRBD1 | TGTGCCAGCAGGCGGACAGGGGTTTCCTACGAGCAGTACTTC | CASRRTGVSYEQYF
TRBJ2-2 | TRBV11-3 | - | - | TGTGCCAGCAGCTTCATTAGCGGAGGGGAGCTGTTTTTT | CASSFISGGELFF
TRBJ2-1 | TRBV25-1 | - | - | TGTGCCAGCAGTGAATATAGGACAAACAATGAGCAGTTCTTC | CASSEYRTNNEQFF
TRBJ2-5 | TRBV5-1 | - | - | TGCGCCAGCAGCCGGGTCGTGGAAGAGACCCAGTACTTC | CASSRVVEETQYF
TRBJ2-4 | TRBV7-9 | few | - | TGTGCCAGCAGCTCTGAGGTCCTAAACATTCAGTACTTC | CASSSEVLNIQYF
TRBJ2-3 | TRBV28 | few | - | TGTGCCAGCAGCCAACTGAGAATTGTCGGCACAGATACGCAGTATTTT | CASSQLRIVGTDTQYF
TRBJ1-1 | TRBV5-1 | - | - | TGCGCCAGCAGCGTAGACCGGGGTACGAACACTGAAGCTTTCTTT | CASSVDRGTNTEAFF
TRBJ2-2 | TRBV4-2 | - | TRBD2 | TGTGCCAGCAGCCTTTATAGCGGGAGTGGGATCGGGGAGCTGTTTTTT | CASSLYSGSGIGELFF
TRBJ2-2 | TRBV5-1 | - | - | TGCGCCAGCAGCGACCCGACCCGGTTGGGGGAGCTGTTTTTT | CASSDPTRLGELFF
TRBJ1-1 | TRBV30 | - | TRBD1 | TGTGCCTGGAGTGTACCTAGGGGACAGAATGAAGCTTTCTTT | CAWSVPRGQNEAFF
TRBJ1-1 | TRBV27 | few | - | TGTGCCAGCAGCGGCAGATCTACTGAAGCTTTCTTT | CASSGRSTEAFF
TRBJ1-1 | TRBV29-1 | few | - | TGCAGCGTTGGGTCAAGGGGGGGAAACACTGAAGCTTTCTTT | CSVGSRGGNTEAFF
TRBJ1-3 | TRBV7-2 | - | - | TGTGCCAGCAGCTTTGGCCCAGCCGGGGCTGGAAACACCATATATTTT | CASSFGPAGAGNTIYF
TRBJ2-7 | TRBV2 | - | - | TGTGCCAGCAAACGACAGACAACCTACGAGCAGTACTTC | CASKRQTTYEQYF
TRBJ2-1 | TRBV5-1 | once | TRBD2 | TGCGCCAGCAGCTTGGAGAATCCGGGACTAGTGTGGCGTGAGCAGTTCTTC | CASSLENPGLVWREQFF
TRBJ1-5 | TRBV6-6 | - | TRBD1 | TGTGCCAGCAGTTTACAACAGGGGCAGCCCCAGCATTTT | CASSLQQGQPQHF
TRBJ2-5 | TRBV30 | - | - | TGTGCCTGGGGGATGAGGGGTCGGGAGACCCAGTACTTC | CAWGMRGRETQYF
TRBJ1-5 | TRBV28 | - | - | TGTGCCAGCAGTTTAGGCCACAATCAGCCCCAGCATTTT | CASSLGHNQPQHF
TRBJ2-1 | TRBV7-3 | once | - | TGTGCCAGCAGCTCCGAGGGCAGGTCCAATGAGCAGTTCTTC | CASSSEGRSNEQFF
TRBJ2-6 | TRBV18 | - | TRBD1 | TGTGCCAGCGCAAAGTTTGAGGACAGGGCGACTGGGGCCAACGTCCTGACTTTC | CASAKFEDRATGANVLTF
TRBJ2-2 | TRBV18 | - | - | TGTGCCAGCTCACCGATTAAGATACAGGTGAACACCGGGGAGCTGTTTTTT | CASSPIKIQVNTGELFF
TRBJ2-3 | TRBV2 | - | TRBD2 | TGTGCCAGCAGCCCCAGGACTAGCGGGAGGGCCGGGACTAATACGCAGTATTTT | CASSPRTSGRAGTNTQYF
TRBJ2-3 | TRBV6-5 | once | TRBD1 | TGTGCCAGCAGTCAGTACAGGGGGCGGGTAGATACGCAGTATTTT | CASSQYRGRVDTQYF
TRBJ2-7 | TRBV6-5 | - | - | TGTGCCAGCAGTTACGTACAGGGAGCATCCTACGAGCAGTACTTC | CASSYVQGASYEQYF
TRBJ1-4 | TRBV29-1 | - | - | TGCAGCGTTGAAGCAGGGGAAAAACTGTTTTTT | CSVEAGEKLFF
TRBJ1-3 | TRBV9 | - | TRBD1 | TGTGCCAGCAGCGTTGACAGGGGTGGAAACACCATATATTTT | CASSVDRGGNTIYF
TRBJ2-3 | TRBV9 | - | - | TGTGCCAGCAGCGGGAGAGGCACAGATACGCAGTATTTT | CASSGRGTDTQYF
TRBJ2-7 | TRBV5-1 | - | TRBD1 | TGCGCCAGCAGCCCTCTGACAGGGGGCGAATACGAGCAGTACTTC | CASSPLTGGEYEQYF
TRBJ2-5 | TRBV7-9 | - | TRBD1 | TGTGCCAGCAGCTACGGGACAGGGTTCACCCAGTACTTC | CASSYGTGFTQYF
TRBJ2-7 | TRBV6-5 | - | TRBD2 | TGTGCCAGCAGCTCACGGGGGGAGGTTGGAGAGCAGTACTTC | CASSSRGEVGEQYF
TRBJ1-5 | TRBV6-6 | - | - | TGTGCCAGCAGTGCCAGACTTGGCGAACAGCCCCAGCATTTT | CASSARLGEQPQHF
TRBJ2-2 | TRBV7-2 | - | TRBD1 | TGTGCCAGCAGCCCCACCCGGACAGGGTCGGACACCGGGGAGCTGTTTTTT | CASSPTRTGSDTGELFF